Sequencing of this T cell receptor (beta chain) was carried out in a study of identical twins' blood T cells. A previously described protocol, modified, built RNA-based TCR cDNA libraries. In TCRdb, the 5' RACE reads were re-called with MiXCR into one record per CDR3 protein. This table holds roughly 380,000 distinct CDR3 sequences, about 28% found once. The CDR3 sequence is 13 residues long. In germline, CDR1 is SQVTM, CDR2 ANQGSEA. Points on this clonotype: A much more abundant neighbour one base away suggests this may be a read error.

Sequencing used PBMCs. This chain uses TRBV29-1 with TRBJ1-2, with D uncertain. The receptor's source is a woman aged 18-49 years in good health. Here the CDR3 DNA reads TGCAGCGTTTCAGATGAAAAGGGCTATGACTACACCTTC. It specifies CSVSDEKGYDYTF.